These 11 T cell receptor beta chains were sequenced from one sample in a study of PD-1 blockade in classical Hodgkin lymphoma. All patients experienced relapse after autologous stem cell transplantation, and brentuximab vedotin exposure was variable. Clones were read by immunoSEQ multiplex PCR, and TCRdb kept only the in-frame ones, dropping some. The table includes approximately 22,000 clones, 73% detected once. The material was peripheral blood mononuclear cells (PBMCs), obtained before the second cycle of nivolumab. These receptor sequences come from a human donor with classical Hodgkin lymphoma.

The rearrangement joins TRBV7-2 to TRBJ2-5; D assignment may be TRBD1 or TRBD2 (5 bases each). The DNA end is more similar to TRBJ2-7, so the J call may be wrong. The CDR3 runs 15 residues. Germline V gene data show CDR1 as SGHTA and CDR2 as FQGNSA. The CDR3 reads CASSRGFGAVYEQYF. Here the CDR3 DNA reads TGTGCCAGCAGCCGCGGGTTCGGGGCAGTCTACGAGCAGTACTTC.

The J gene is TRBJ2-3, the V gene TRBV18; 10 nucleotides align to TRBD1. The CDR3 contains 15 residues. V shed 3 bases and J 5 bases; nucleotides not matched to a gene: 5. The germline CDR1 and CDR2 sequences are KGHSH and LQKENI. CDR3 DNA: TGTGCCAGCTCACCTGGACAGGGGGGGAGAGATACGCAGTATTTT. Translating it yields CASSPGQGGRDTQYF. The complete variable domain, with remaining parts taken from reference TRBV18 and TRBJ2-3, reads NAGVMQNPRHLVRRRGQEARLRCSPMKGHSHVYWYRQLPEEGLKFMVYLQKENIIDESGMPKERFSAEFPKEGPSILRIQQVVRGDSAAYFCASSPGQGGRDTQYFGPGTRLTVL.

V usage is TRBV15 and J usage is TRBJ2-3, with 10 bases that match TRBD1. This CDR3 is built from 17 residues. Germline loops: CDR1 LNHNV, CDR2 YYDKDF (reference sequence). J was trimmed by 3 bases and V by 0 bases; bases with no gene match: 6. For the CDR3, the DNA is TGTGCCACCAGCAGAGACCGACAGGGGGCGAGGACAGATACGCAGTATTTT. It encodes CATSRDRQGARTDTQYF.

The chain recombines TRBV5-6 with TRBJ1-2, with TRBD1 matching 9 bases. V lost 6 bases to trimming and J lost 2 bases; unmatched junction nucleotides: 2. The CDR3 is 13 amino acids. Germline lookup yields CDR1 SGHDT and CDR2 YYEEEE. CDR3: CASTQGANYGYTF. The CDR3 bases are TGTGCCAGCACACAGGGGGCGAACTATGGCTACACCTTC.

The rearrangement joins TRBV6-5 to TRBJ1-1; TRBD1 matches 9 bases. V trimming: 6 bases; J trimming: 4 bases; junction bases outside the gene matches: 6. The CDR3 runs 14 residues. CDR1 is MNHEY, CDR2 SVGAGI, per germline. This CDR3 is CASRHRGQFTEAFF. In nucleotides, the CDR3 is TGTGCCAGCAGACACAGGGGGCAGTTCACTGAAGCTTTCTTT.

This chain links TRBV7-9 with TRBJ1-3; D remains unclear. Per germline, CDR1 SEHNR and CDR2 FQNEAQ (reference sequence). The CDR3 extends over 15 amino acids. The V gene lost 1 base and the J gene lost 1 base, with 8 bases spanning the gap. The CDR3 protein is CASSLGGASGNTIYF. For the CDR3, the DNA is TGTGCCAGCAGCTTAGGCGGAGCTTCTGGAAACACCATATATTTT.

The V gene is TRBV5-6, the J gene TRBJ2-1, with D possibly matching TRBD2 (6 bases). With 0 bases removed from V and 2 bases from J, the gap between germline ends came to 9 bases. Germline V CDR1 and CDR2: SGHDT, YYEEEE. The CDR3 spans 15 residues. This CDR3 is CASSLVGGTYNEQFF. CDR3 DNA sequence: TGTGCCAGCAGCTTGGTCGGCGGGACCTACAATGAGCAGTTCTTC.

This clone occurred a few times. The chain employs TRBV7-9 and TRBJ1-1, with D unclear. Germline assignment: CDR1 SEHNR and CDR2 FQNEAQ (reference sequence). The V and J ends lost 2 bases and 6 bases respectively, with 7 bases between them. This CDR3 is built from 12 residues. The chain's CDR3 is CASSLNSPEAFF. Here the CDR3 DNA reads TGTGCCAGCAGCTTAAATTCGCCTGAAGCTTTCTTT. The full variable domain, in which reference TRBV7-9 and TRBJ1-1 provide the parts outside the CDR3, is DTGVSQNPRHKITKRGQNVTFRCDPISEHNRLYWYRQTLGQGPEFLTYFQNEAQLEKSRLLSDRFSAERPKGSFSTLEIQRTEQGDSAMYLCASSLNSPEAFFGQGTRLTVV.

The chain recombines TRBV11-3 with TRBJ2-1; 10 bases match TRBD1. J lost 3 bases, V lost 1 base, and 12 bases had no gene match. Looked up from germline, CDR1 is SGHNT and CDR2 is YENEEA. The CDR3 loop spans 19 amino acids. DNA of the CDR3: TGTGCCAGCAGCTTAGGGTGGGCCGTCGGGACAGGGGACTACAATGAGCAGTTCTTC. This encodes CASSLGWAVGTGDYNEQFF.

The rearrangement links TRBV20-1 to TRBJ2-5; D remains ambiguous. V was pared by 1 base and J by 5 bases, with 5 bases between. The CDR3 covers 11 residues. Germline lookup yields CDR1 DFQATT and CDR2 SNEGSKA (reference sequence). CDR3 nucleotides: TGCAGTGCTAGAGTGTTGGAGACCCAGTACTTC. Its protein product is CSARVLETQYF.

This chain joins TRBV5-6 and TRBJ1-2, with a weak D call TRBD1 (6 bases). Looked up from germline, CDR1 is SGHDT and CDR2 is YYEEEE. This CDR3 contains 15 residues. Trimming pared 1 base from V and 4 bases from J, leaving 14 bases between. CDR3 protein: CASSLYREWSYGYTF. The CDR3 bases are TGTGCCAGCAGCTTGTACAGGGAATGGAGCTATGGCTACACCTTC.